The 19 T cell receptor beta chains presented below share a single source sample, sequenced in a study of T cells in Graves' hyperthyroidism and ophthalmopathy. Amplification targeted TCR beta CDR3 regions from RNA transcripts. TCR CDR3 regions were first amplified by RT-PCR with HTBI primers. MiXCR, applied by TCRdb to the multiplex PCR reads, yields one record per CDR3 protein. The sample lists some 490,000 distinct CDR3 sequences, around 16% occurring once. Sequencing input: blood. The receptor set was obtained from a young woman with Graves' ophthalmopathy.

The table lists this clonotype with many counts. The CDR3 bases are TGCAGCGTCGCTGACTCTGGGGCCAACGTCCTGACTTTC. Encoded protein: CSVADSGANVLTF. The rearrangement uses TRBV29-1 and TRBJ2-6, with no clear D. The V gene's germline CDR1 is SQVTM and CDR2 ANQGSEA. V lost 6 bases and J 0 bases, leaving 6 bases between the germline ends. This CDR3 region has 13 residues.

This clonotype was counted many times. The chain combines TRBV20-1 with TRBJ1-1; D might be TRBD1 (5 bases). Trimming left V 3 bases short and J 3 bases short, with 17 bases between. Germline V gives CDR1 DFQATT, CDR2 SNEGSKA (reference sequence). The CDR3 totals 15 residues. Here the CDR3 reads CSASDGANPYTEAFF. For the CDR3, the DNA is TGCAGTGCTAGTGACGGGGCGAACCCTTACACTGAAGCTTTCTTT.

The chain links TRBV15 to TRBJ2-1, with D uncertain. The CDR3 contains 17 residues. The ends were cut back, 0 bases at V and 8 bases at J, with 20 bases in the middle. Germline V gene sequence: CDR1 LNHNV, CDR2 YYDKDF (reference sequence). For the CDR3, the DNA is TGTGCCACCAGCAGAGACGGTACGGGTCGTAGGGATGATGAGCAGTTCTTC. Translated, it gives CATSRDGTGRRDDEQFF. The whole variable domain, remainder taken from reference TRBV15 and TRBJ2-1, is DAMVIQNPRYQVTQFGKPVTLSCSQTLNHNVMYWYQQKSSQAPKLLFHYYDKDFNNEADTPDNFQSRRPNTSFCFLDIRSPGLGDTAMYLCATSRDGTGRRDDEQFFGPGTRLTVL.

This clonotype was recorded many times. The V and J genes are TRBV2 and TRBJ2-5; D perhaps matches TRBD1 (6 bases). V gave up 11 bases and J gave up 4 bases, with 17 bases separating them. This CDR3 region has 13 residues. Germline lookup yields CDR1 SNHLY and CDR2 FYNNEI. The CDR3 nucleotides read TGTGCCGGAGCCCAGGGGAATGGAGAGACCCAGTACTTC. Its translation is CAGAQGNGETQYF.

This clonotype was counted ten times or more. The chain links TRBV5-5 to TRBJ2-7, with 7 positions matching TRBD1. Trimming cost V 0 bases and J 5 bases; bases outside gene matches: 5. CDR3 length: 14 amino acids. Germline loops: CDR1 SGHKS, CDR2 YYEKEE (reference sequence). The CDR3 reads CASSLATGDNEQYF. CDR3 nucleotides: TGTGCCAGCAGCTTGGCCACAGGGGACAACGAGCAGTACTTC.

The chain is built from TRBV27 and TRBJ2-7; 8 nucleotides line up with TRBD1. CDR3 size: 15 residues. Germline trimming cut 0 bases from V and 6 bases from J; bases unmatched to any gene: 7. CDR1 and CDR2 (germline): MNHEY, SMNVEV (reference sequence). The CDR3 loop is CASSLSSTGQGEQYF. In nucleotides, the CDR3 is TGTGCCAGCAGTTTATCCTCGACAGGACAGGGCGAGCAGTACTTC.

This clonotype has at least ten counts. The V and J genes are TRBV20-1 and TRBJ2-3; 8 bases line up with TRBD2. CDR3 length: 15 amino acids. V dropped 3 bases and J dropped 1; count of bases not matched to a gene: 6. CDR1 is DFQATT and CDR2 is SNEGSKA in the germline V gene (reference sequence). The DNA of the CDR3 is TGCAGTGCTAGTTGGGGACTAGAGGGCACAGATACGCAGTATTTT. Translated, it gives CSASWGLEGTDTQYF.

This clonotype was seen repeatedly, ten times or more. The CDR3 region has the DNA TGTGCCGCTAACCTGTACAATGAGCAGTTCTTC. Its translation is CAANLYNEQFF. The chain uses TRBV30 and TRBJ2-1, with unresolved D. The CDR3 consists of 11 residues. In germline, CDR1 is GTSNPN, CDR2 SVGIG (reference sequence). Trimming pared 8 bases from V and 4 bases from J, leaving 9 bases between.

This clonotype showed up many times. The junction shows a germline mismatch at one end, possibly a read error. CDR3 sequence reads: CSVRVGINYGYTF. The CDR3 nucleotides read TGCAGTGTTAGAGTCGGGATCAACTATGGCTACACCTTC. The V call is TRBV20-1, the J call TRBJ1-2; D remains unclear. CDR1 is DFQATT, CDR2 SNEGSKA, per germline (reference sequence). The CDR3 covers 13 residues.

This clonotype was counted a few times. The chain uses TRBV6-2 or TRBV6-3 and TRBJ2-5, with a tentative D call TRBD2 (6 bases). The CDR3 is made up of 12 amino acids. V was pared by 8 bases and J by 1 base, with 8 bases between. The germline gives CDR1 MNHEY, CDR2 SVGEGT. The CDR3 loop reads CASGTPQETQYF. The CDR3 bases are TGTGCCAGCGGGACTCCCCAAGAGACCCAGTACTTC.

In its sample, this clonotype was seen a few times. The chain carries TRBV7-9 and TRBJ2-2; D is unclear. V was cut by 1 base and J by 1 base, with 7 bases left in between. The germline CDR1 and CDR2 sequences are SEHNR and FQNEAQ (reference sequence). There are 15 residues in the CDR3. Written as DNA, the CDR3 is TGTGCCAGCAGCTTAGAAGGGATGAACACCGGGGAGCTGTTTTTT. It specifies CASSLEGMNTGELFF.

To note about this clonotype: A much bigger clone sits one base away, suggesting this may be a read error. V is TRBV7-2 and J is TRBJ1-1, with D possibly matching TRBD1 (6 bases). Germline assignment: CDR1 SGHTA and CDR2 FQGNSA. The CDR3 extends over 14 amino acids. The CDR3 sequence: CAGRQKGQQTEAFF. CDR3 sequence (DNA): TGTGCCGGCAGACAGAAAGGACAGCAAACTGAAGCTTTCTTT.

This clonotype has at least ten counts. CDR3 DNA sequence: TGTGCCAGCAGCTTAGCGGTCAGCGGCACCTACAATGAGCAGTTCTTC. It translates to CASSLAVSGTYNEQFF. The rearrangement uses TRBV7-2 and TRBJ2-1; the D gene is possibly TRBD2 (5 bases). The CDR3 runs 16 residues. V lost 0 bases and J lost 2, with 11 bases in between. The germline gives CDR1 SGHTA, CDR2 FQGNSA.

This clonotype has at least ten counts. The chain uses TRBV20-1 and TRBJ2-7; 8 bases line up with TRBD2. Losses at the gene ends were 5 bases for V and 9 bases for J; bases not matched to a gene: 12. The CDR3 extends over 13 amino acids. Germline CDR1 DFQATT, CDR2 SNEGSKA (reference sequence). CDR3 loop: CSAPEGPAGVQYF. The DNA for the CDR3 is TGCAGTGCTCCCGAGGGGCCAGCGGGAGTGCAGTACTTC.

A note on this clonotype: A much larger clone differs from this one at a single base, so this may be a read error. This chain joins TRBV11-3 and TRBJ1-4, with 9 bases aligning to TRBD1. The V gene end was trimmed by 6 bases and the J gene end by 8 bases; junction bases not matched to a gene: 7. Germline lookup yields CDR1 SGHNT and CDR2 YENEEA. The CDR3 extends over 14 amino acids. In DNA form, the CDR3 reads TGTGCCAGCAGTGGGGACAGGGAAGGGGAAAAACTGTTTTTT. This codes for CASSGDREGEKLFF.

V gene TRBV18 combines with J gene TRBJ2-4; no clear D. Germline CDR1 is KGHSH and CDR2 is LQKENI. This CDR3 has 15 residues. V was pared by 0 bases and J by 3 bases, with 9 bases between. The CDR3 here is CASSPPGWVKNIQYF. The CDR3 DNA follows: TGTGCCAGCTCACCACCGGGGTGGGTCAAAAACATTCAGTACTTC.

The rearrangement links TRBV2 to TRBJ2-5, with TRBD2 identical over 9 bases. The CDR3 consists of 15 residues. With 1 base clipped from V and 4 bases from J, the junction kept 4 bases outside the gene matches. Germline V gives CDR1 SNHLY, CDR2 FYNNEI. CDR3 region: CASSEERLAVETQYF. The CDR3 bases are TGTGCCAGCAGTGAAGAGAGACTAGCGGTAGAGACCCAGTACTTC. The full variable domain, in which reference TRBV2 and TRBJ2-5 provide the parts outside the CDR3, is EPEVTQTPSHQVTQMGQEVILRCVPISNHLYFYWYRQILGQKVEFLVSFYNNEISEKSEIFDDQFSVERPDGSNFTLKIRSTKLEDSAMYFCASSEERLAVETQYFGPGTRLLVL.

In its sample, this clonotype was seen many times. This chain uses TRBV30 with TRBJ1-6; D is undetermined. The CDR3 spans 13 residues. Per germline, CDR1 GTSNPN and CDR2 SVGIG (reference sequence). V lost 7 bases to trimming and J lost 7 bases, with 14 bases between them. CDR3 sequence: CASIYTGNSPLHF. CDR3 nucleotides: TGTGCCTCAATATACACGGGAAATTCACCCCTCCACTTT.

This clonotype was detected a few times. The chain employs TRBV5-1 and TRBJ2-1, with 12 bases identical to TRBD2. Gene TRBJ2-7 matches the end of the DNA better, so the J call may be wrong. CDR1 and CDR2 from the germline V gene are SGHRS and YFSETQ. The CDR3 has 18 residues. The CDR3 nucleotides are TGCGCCAGCAGCTTGGCCCGGACTAGCGGGAACTCCTACAATGAGCAGTACTTC. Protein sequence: CASSLARTSGNSYNEQYF.